This passage covers 17 T cell receptor beta chains from one sample sequenced in a study of blood T cell repertoires in COVID-19. Clones were sequenced by immunoSEQ multiplex PCR, and TCRdb holds only the in-frame ones, with some missing. The profile shows roughly 230,000 clones, around 83% of them singletons. The sequenced material came from peripheral blood. These TCRs come from a woman aged 45 to 65 with acute or convalescent COVID-19.

The chain links TRBV7-2 to TRBJ1-3; D unresolved. Looked up from germline, CDR1 is SGHTA and CDR2 is FQGNSA. V was pared by 5 bases and J by 3 bases, with 11 bases between. The CDR3 has 14 amino acids. CDR3 sequence reads: CASSPRVDGNTIYF. In DNA, the CDR3 is TGTGCCAGCAGCCCGAGGGTAGATGGAAACACCATATATTTT.

The V gene is TRBV27, the J gene TRBJ1-6; TRBD1 matches at 10 bases. After removal of 4 bases from V and 10 bases from J, the junction contained 4 bases not matched to a gene. The CDR3 is made up of 14 amino acids. Per germline, CDR1 MNHEY and CDR2 SMNVEV (reference sequence). CDR3 sequence: CASSSRTGGSPLHF. CDR3 DNA sequence: TGTGCCAGCAGTTCCAGGACAGGGGGGTCACCCCTCCACTTT.

This chain connects TRBV7-9 to TRBJ2-5; no reliable D call. The germline gives CDR1 SEHNR, CDR2 FQNEAQ (reference sequence). Trimming took 1 base from V and 1 from J, leaving 4 bases between them. This CDR3 is 13 amino acids long. Written as DNA, the CDR3 is TGTGCCAGCAGCTTAGACTTCCAAGAGACCCAGTACTTC. This encodes CASSLDFQETQYF. The whole variable domain, filled in from reference TRBV7-9 and TRBJ2-5, reads DTGVSQNPRHKITKRGQNVTFRCDPISEHNRLYWYRQTLGQGPEFLTYFQNEAQLEKSRLLSDRFSAERPKGSFSTLEIQRTEQGDSAMYLCASSLDFQETQYFGPGTRLLVL.

The chain uses TRBV5-1 and TRBJ1-3; the D is unclear. The CDR3 runs to 15 residues. With 3 bases removed from V and 0 bases from J, the gap between germline ends came to 10 bases. Germline V CDR1 and CDR2: SGHRS, YFSETQ. Here the CDR3 reads CASSSYLNSGNTIYF. In DNA form, the CDR3 reads TGCGCCAGCAGCTCCTACCTTAACTCTGGAAACACCATATATTTT. Full variable domain (outside the CDR3, taken from reference TRBV5-1 and TRBJ1-3): KAGVTQTPRYLIKTRGQQVTLSCSPISGHRSVSWYQQTPGQGLQFLFEYFSETQRNKGNFPGRFSGRQFSNSRSEMNVSTLELGDSALYLCASSSYLNSGNTIYFGEGSWLTVV.

This chain links TRBV2 with TRBJ2-2; no clear D gene. V was pared by 1 base and J by 3 bases, with 3 bases between. The CDR3 is made up of 13 amino acids. The V gene's germline CDR1 is SNHLY and CDR2 FYNNEI. CDR3 sequence (DNA): TGTGCCAGCAGTGAAGTAGACACCGGGGAGCTGTTTTTT. Residues: CASSEVDTGELFF.

V is TRBV5-1 and J is TRBJ2-1, with 11 bases identical to TRBD2. The CDR3 is 15 amino acids. CDR1 is SGHRS, CDR2 YFSETQ, per germline. The ends lost 4 bases at V and 4 bases at J; junction bases unmatched: 4. This chain's CDR3 is CASSGTSGGYNEQFF. CDR3 in DNA: TGCGCCAGCAGCGGCACTAGCGGGGGTTACAATGAGCAGTTCTTC.

J is TRBJ2-5 and V is TRBV27; no clear D gene. Germline V gene sequence: CDR1 MNHEY, CDR2 SMNVEV (reference sequence). V was shortened by 0 bases and J by 3 bases, with 8 bases between the two germline ends. This CDR3 spans 14 amino acids. This CDR3 reads CASSLSSPKETQYF. The CDR3 nucleotides are TGTGCCAGCAGTTTATCGAGCCCAAAAGAGACCCAGTACTTC.

This clone showed up just once. This chain connects TRBV2 to TRBJ2-3, with a tentative D call TRBD1 (5 bases). V shed 1 base and J shed 6 bases, with 17 bases lying between them. The CDR3 extends over 16 amino acids. Germline CDR1 reads SNHLY; CDR2 reads FYNNEI. CDR3 DNA sequence: TGTGCCAGCAGTGAAGAAGGGCCAGGGCATGCTGATACGCAGTATTTT. Protein product: CASSEEGPGHADTQYF.

CDR3 nucleotides: TGTGCCAGCAGCCAAGAGCTCGGACTAGCGGGGGACTCCTACGAGCAGTACTTC. Translated: CASSQELGLAGDSYEQYF. The V and J genes are TRBV4-2 and TRBJ2-7; 13 nucleotides line up with TRBD2. The CDR3 spans 18 residues. The V gene end was trimmed by 0 bases and the J gene end by 0 bases; junction bases not matched to a gene: 5. CDR1 and CDR2 from the germline V gene are LGHNA and YNFKEQ.

V usage is TRBV6-5 and J usage is TRBJ1-5; tentative D call: TRBD1 (5 bases). Trimming cost V 2 bases and J 9 bases, with 8 bases left between them. The CDR3 contains 12 residues. The germline V gene encodes CDR1 MNHEY and CDR2 SVGAGI. CDR3 amino acids: CASSYVGGPQHF. The DNA for the CDR3 is TGTGCCAGCAGTTACGTGGGGGGGCCCCAGCATTTT.

The chain employs TRBV6-6 and TRBJ2-7; tentative D call: TRBD1 (6 bases). The CDR3 totals 14 residues. Germline CDR1 reads MNHNY; CDR2 reads SVGAGI (reference sequence). V lost 7 bases, J lost 4 bases, and 17 bases lay in between. CDR3 sequence: CASTPPTGEYEQYF. CDR3 DNA sequence: TGTGCCAGCACCCCACCGACAGGCGAATACGAGCAGTACTTC.

To note about this clone: One end of the junction is discordant with germline, which a read error may explain. The chain is built from TRBV15 and TRBJ2-7, with 9 bases identical to TRBD1. CDR1 is LNHNV, CDR2 YYDKDF, per germline (reference sequence). This CDR3 contains 16 residues. The CDR3 region has the DNA TGTGCCACCAGCAGAGAGACCGGGACAGGGACTTACGGGCAGTACTTC. Translation: CATSRETGTGTYGQYF. Full variable domain (outside the CDR3, taken from reference TRBV15 and TRBJ2-7): DAMVIQNPRYQVTQFGKPVTLSCSQTLNHNVMYWYQQKSSQAPKLLFHYYDKDFNNEADTPDNFQSRRPNTSFCFLDIRSPGLGDTAMYLCATSRETGTGTYGQYFGPGTRLTVT.

The chain combines TRBV7-2 with TRBJ1-4; TRBD1 agrees at 9 bases. With V trimmed by 4 bases and J by 6 bases, 0 bases remained unmatched. Germline V gene sequence: CDR1 SGHTA, CDR2 FQGNSA. The CDR3 runs to 13 residues. CDR3 amino acids: CASSWDRDEKLFF. The CDR3 DNA sequence: TGTGCCAGCAGCTGGGACAGGGATGAAAAACTGTTTTTT.

The chain links TRBV18 to TRBJ1-1; possibly TRBD1 for D (5 bases). Trimming shortened V by 3 bases and J by 4 bases, and 15 bases separated the two germline ends. The germline gives CDR1 KGHSH, CDR2 LQKENI. CDR3 size: 15 residues. DNA of the CDR3: TGTGCCAGCTCACCCAAGGTAGGGGAGGGCACTGAAGCTTTCTTT. It encodes CASSPKVGEGTEAFF. The full variable domain, completed using reference TRBV18 and TRBJ1-1, is NAGVMQNPRHLVRRRGQEARLRCSPMKGHSHVYWYRQLPEEGLKFMVYLQKENIIDESGMPKERFSAEFPKEGPSILRIQQVVRGDSAAYFCASSPKVGEGTEAFFGQGTRLTVV.

This clone has more than one count but fewer than ten. J is TRBJ1-2 and V is TRBV30; no firm D call. Germline values: CDR1 GTSNPN, CDR2 SVGIG (reference sequence). V lost 2 bases and J lost 0, with 7 bases in between. The CDR3 totals 13 residues. This CDR3 is CAWSPLANYGYTF. DNA of the CDR3: TGTGCCTGGAGTCCCCTAGCTAACTATGGCTACACCTTC.

The chain couples TRBV6-5 to TRBJ2-7; 12 positions match TRBD2. Germline V lookup: CDR1 MNHEY, CDR2 SVGAGI. This CDR3 region has 15 residues. Germline trimming cut 6 bases from V and 5 bases from J; bases unmatched to any gene: 8. The CDR3 DNA reads TGTGCCAGCAGCCTCCGACTAGCGGGGGTGGACGAGCAGTACTTC. Residues: CASSLRLAGVDEQYF.

The chain couples TRBV6-5 to TRBJ1-2, with TRBD1 matching over 9 bases. The CDR3 consists of 15 residues. Unmatched junction bases numbered 8, after V lost 2 bases and J lost 7 bases. Germline V gene data show CDR1 as MNHEY and CDR2 as SVGAGI. The DNA for the CDR3 is TGTGCCAGCAGTTACAGGGCCGGGACAGGGAGTGGCTACACCTTC. Translating it yields CASSYRAGTGSGYTF.